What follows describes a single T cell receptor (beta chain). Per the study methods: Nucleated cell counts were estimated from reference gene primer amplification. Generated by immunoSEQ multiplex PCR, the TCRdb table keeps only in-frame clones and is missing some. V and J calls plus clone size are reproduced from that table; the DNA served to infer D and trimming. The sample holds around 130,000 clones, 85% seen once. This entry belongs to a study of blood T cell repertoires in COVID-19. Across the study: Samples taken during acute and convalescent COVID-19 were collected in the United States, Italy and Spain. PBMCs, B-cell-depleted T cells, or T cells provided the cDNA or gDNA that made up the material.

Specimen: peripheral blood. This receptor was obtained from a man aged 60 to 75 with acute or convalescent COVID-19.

CDR3 sequence reads: CASRPSLASYEQYF. As DNA, the CDR3 is TGTGCCAGCAGACCGTCCCTAGCCTCCTACGAGCAGTACTTC. This chain links TRBV27 with TRBJ2-7; possible D gene TRBD2, 5 bases. Trimming shortened V by 6 bases and J by 0 bases, and 12 bases separated the two germline ends. CDR1 and CDR2 (germline): MNHEY, SMNVEV (reference sequence). The CDR3 consists of 14 residues.